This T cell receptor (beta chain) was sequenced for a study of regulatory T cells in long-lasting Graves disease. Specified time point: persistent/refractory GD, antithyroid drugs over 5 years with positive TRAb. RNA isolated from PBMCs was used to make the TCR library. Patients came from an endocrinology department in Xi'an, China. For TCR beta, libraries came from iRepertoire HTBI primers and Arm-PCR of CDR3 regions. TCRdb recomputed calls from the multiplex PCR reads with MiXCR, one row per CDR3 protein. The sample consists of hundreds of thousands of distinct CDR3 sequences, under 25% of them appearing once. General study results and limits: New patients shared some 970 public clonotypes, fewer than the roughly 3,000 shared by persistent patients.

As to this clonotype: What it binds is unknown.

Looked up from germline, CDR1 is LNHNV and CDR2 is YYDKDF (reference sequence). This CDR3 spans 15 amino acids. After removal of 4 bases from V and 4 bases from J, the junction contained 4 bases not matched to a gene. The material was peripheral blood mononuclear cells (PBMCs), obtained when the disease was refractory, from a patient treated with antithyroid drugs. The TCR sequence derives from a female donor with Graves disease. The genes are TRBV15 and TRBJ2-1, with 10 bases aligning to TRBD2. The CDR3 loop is CATSTGLADYNEQFF. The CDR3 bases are TGTGCCACCAGCACTGGACTAGCGGATTACAATGAGCAGTTCTTC.